Listed here are 8 T cell receptor beta chains from one sample, sequenced in a study of PD-1 blockade in mismatch repair-deficient tumors. Libraries were prepared by immunoSEQ multiplex PCR; TCRdb keeps only in-frame clonotypes and omits some of them. This table has roughly 120,000 clones, about nine tenths appearing once. This material consisted of peripheral blood, taken almost 74 weeks after starting pembrolizumab. The receptors were sampled from an adult with mismatch repair-deficient cancer.

CDR3 nucleotide sequence: TGCGCCAGCAGCCAAGGGCTAGCAGCCCAAGAGACCCAGTACTTC. It translates to CASSQGLAAQETQYF. This chain links TRBV4-1 with TRBJ2-5, with D possibly being TRBD2 (5 bases). The CDR3 runs to 15 residues. From germline, CDR1 is MGHRA and CDR2 YSYEKL. Deletions cut 1 base from V and 1 base from J, with 10 bases between.

J is TRBJ2-5 and V is TRBV28; D remains ambiguous. V dropped 0 bases and J dropped 3 bases, with 17 bases sitting between them. Germline V CDR1 and CDR2: MDHEN, SYDVKM. There are 17 residues in the CDR3. CDR3 DNA: TGTGCCAGCAGTTTATGGGTGATTATTGACGCGAAAGAGACCCAGTACTTC. It codes for CASSLWVIIDAKETQYF. Looking up the rest from reference TRBV28 and TRBJ2-5 gives the full variable domain: DVKVTQSSRYLVKRTGEKVFLECVQDMDHENMFWYRQDPGLGLRLIYFSYDVKMKEKGDIPEGYSVSREKKERFSLILESASTNQTSMYLCASSLWVIIDAKETQYFGPGTRLLVL.

This chain uses TRBV10-3 with TRBJ2-7, with 7 bases lining up with TRBD2. The CDR3 runs 11 residues. Germline V gives CDR1 ENHRY, CDR2 SYGVKD. V shed 10 bases and J 2 bases; nucleotides not matched to a gene: 2. CDR3: CASRGAYEQYF. CDR3 DNA: TGTGCCAGTCGGGGGGCCTACGAGCAGTACTTC.

Details on this clone: This sample also contains other DNA sequences that code for the same CDR3. The chain couples TRBV19 to TRBJ2-7; TRBD1 agrees at 8 bases. Germline lookup yields CDR1 LNHDA and CDR2 SQIVND (reference sequence). The CDR3 loop spans 14 amino acids. The ends lost 5 bases at V and 2 bases at J; junction bases unmatched: 5. The CDR3 sequence is CASSPGTGAYEQYF. DNA for the CDR3: TGTGCCAGTAGTCCGGGGACAGGCGCCTACGAGCAGTACTTC.

The rearrangement links TRBV5-4 to TRBJ2-4, with TRBD2 as a possible D gene (6 bases). The ends were cut back, 3 bases at V and 8 bases at J, with 21 bases in the middle. Germline V gives CDR1 SGHNT, CDR2 YYREEE (reference sequence). The CDR3 consists of 16 residues. The CDR3 protein is CASSSYSGVLGDIQYF. Here the CDR3 DNA reads TGTGCCAGCAGCTCATATTCGGGGGTCCTTGGGGACATTCAGTACTTC.

The chain is built from TRBV7-9 and TRBJ2-1, with D tentatively TRBD1 or TRBD2 (5 bases each). Trimming stripped 5 bases from V and 6 bases from J, with 14 bases between. This CDR3 region has 14 residues. CDR1 and CDR2 (germline): SEHNR, FQNEAQ (reference sequence). The CDR3 protein is CASSAGTNPNEQFF. In DNA form, the CDR3 reads TGTGCCAGCAGCGCCGGGACCAACCCCAATGAGCAGTTCTTC.

This clone was seen a single time. This chain links TRBV6-5 with TRBJ1-1; no reliable D call. The germline V gene encodes CDR1 MNHEY and CDR2 SVGAGI. This CDR3 is 13 amino acids long. The V end lost 0 bases, the J end lost 3 bases, and 5 bases lay between the germline ends. CDR3 DNA sequence: TGTGCCAGCAGTTACTCGGGTTACACTGAAGCTTTCTTT. Its translation: CASSYSGYTEAFF.

This sequence joins TRBV27 and TRBJ2-2; D is undetermined. Trimming took off 4 bases at V and 8 bases at J, with 11 bases between the two ends. This CDR3 has 13 residues. The V gene's germline CDR1 is MNHEY and CDR2 SMNVEV (reference sequence). The CDR3 DNA is TGTGCCAGCAGTTCGGGTATAGGGGGGGAGCTGTTTTTT. Translation: CASSSGIGGELFF.